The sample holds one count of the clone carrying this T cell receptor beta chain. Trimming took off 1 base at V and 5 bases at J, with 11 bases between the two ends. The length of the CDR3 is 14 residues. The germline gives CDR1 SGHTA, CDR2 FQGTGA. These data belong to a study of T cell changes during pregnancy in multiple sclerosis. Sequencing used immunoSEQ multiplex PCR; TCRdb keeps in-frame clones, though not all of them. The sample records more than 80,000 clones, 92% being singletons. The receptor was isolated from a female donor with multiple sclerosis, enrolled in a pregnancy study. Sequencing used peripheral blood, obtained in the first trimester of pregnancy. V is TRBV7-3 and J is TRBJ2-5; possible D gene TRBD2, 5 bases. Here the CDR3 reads CASSLIHGGETQYF. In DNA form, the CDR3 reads TGTGCCAGCAGCTTAATTCACGGCGGGGAGACCCAGTACTTC.